Following are 25 T cell receptor beta chains from one sample sequenced in a study of T cell repertoires in cytomegalovirus infection. TCRdb analysed the reads with MiXCR anew, one entry per CDR3 protein. The table includes 150,000 to 200,000 distinct CDR3 sequences, over 25% detected once. Material: PBMCs. These receptor sequences come from a human donor in good health (CMV status not recorded). Some clones in this sample may be carry-over from other donors' samples.

This chain joins TRBV20-1 and TRBJ2-6; 7 bases are shared with TRBD2. V trimming: 3 bases; J trimming: 0 bases; junction bases outside the gene matches: 2. CDR3 length equals 15 residues. CDR1 is DFQATT, CDR2 SNEGSKA, per germline (reference sequence). The CDR3 DNA sequence: TGCAGTGCTAGGGGGGGGATCTCTGGGGCCAACGTCCTGACTTTC. Protein product: CSARGGISGANVLTF.

Ten or more counts support this clonotype. V and J are TRBV7-8 and TRBJ2-7; D might be TRBD2 (7 bases). Looked up from germline, CDR1 is SGHVS and CDR2 is FQNEAQ. Between the trimmed V and J ends, which lost 4 bases and 2 bases, there was a span of 21 bases. The CDR3 extends over 17 amino acids. The CDR3 loop is CASSSGGRGRGAYEQYF. CDR3 DNA sequence: TGTGCCAGCAGCTCAGGAGGGAGGGGGAGGGGGGCCTACGAGCAGTACTTC. The whole variable domain, filled in from reference TRBV7-8 and TRBJ2-7, reads GAGVSQSPRYKVAKRGQDVALRCDPISGHVSLFWYQQALGQGPEFLTYFQNEAQLDKSGLPSDRFFAERPEGSVSTLKIQRTQQEDSAVYLCASSSGGRGRGAYEQYFGPGTRLTVT.

In this sample, this clonotype turned up a few times. The J gene is TRBJ2-5, the V gene TRBV7-6; D remains unclear. CDR1 is SGHVS, CDR2 FNYEAQ, per germline. The V end was cut by 1 base, the J end by 4 bases, with 10 bases between. This CDR3 has 14 amino acids. The CDR3 here is CASSLVSTTETQYF. Here the CDR3 DNA reads TGTGCCAGCAGCTTAGTTAGTACTACAGAGACCCAGTACTTC.

This clonotype was observed a handful of times. A read error may explain this, as a much larger clone is one base away. CDR3: CACSFFPSSEDEQYF. The CDR3 DNA follows: TGTGCCTGCAGCTTTTTCCCCTCGTCCGAGGACGAGCAGTACTTC. This chain links TRBV11-2 with TRBJ2-7; D is unresolved. There are 15 residues in the CDR3. Germline V gene data show CDR1 as SGHAT and CDR2 as FQNNGV.

This clonotype was observed a few times. The chain carries TRBV4-1 and TRBJ1-2; a weak D match, TRBD1 (6 bases). The V end was cut by 6 bases, the J end by 4 bases, with 15 bases between. This CDR3 contains 14 residues. Germline V lookup: CDR1 MGHRA, CDR2 YSYEKL. This CDR3 reads CASRLIQGLYGYTF. The CDR3 nucleotides are TGCGCCAGCAGACTTATACAGGGACTCTATGGCTACACCTTC.

This clonotype came up a few times. The J gene is TRBJ2-1, the V gene TRBV7-3; D possibly corresponds to TRBD2 (5 bases). CDR3 size: 14 residues. V was cut by 4 bases and J by 7 bases, with 14 bases left in between. CDR1 is SGHTA, CDR2 FQGTGA, per germline. The CDR3 loop is CASSSGVRVNEQFF. The CDR3 coding sequence is TGTGCCAGCAGCTCCGGGGTTAGGGTTAATGAGCAGTTCTTC.

The chain employs TRBV12-3 or TRBV12-4 and TRBJ2-5; D perhaps matches TRBD1 (6 bases). The CDR3 runs to 14 residues. Trimming stripped 2 bases from V and 4 bases from J, with 11 bases between. The CDR3 DNA reads TGTGCCAGCAGTTTATCAGGGGTCGGAGAGACCCAGTACTTC. Its protein product is CASSLSGVGETQYF.

J is TRBJ2-1 and V is TRBV27, with TRBD2 identical over 9 bases. The germline gives CDR1 MNHEY, CDR2 SMNVEV (reference sequence). The junction had 10 bases not matched to a gene; V was cut back by 3 bases and J by 4 bases. The length of the CDR3 is 17 residues. CDR3 residues: CASSFSGLAGRYNEQFF. The CDR3 DNA reads TGTGCCAGCAGTTTCTCCGGGCTAGCGGGGCGATACAATGAGCAGTTCTTC.

The genes are TRBV11-2 and TRBJ2-3; 10 bases are a match to TRBD1. The CDR3 consists of 16 residues. Germline lookup yields CDR1 SGHAT and CDR2 FQNNGV. V lost 5 bases and J lost 3; bases outside the gene matches: 8. The CDR3 reads CASSITGTGETDTQYF. For the CDR3, the DNA is TGTGCCAGCAGCATCACCGGGACAGGGGAAACAGATACGCAGTATTTT. Full variable domain (missing parts from reference TRBV11-2 and TRBJ2-3): EAGVAQSPRYKIIEKRQSVAFWCNPISGHATLYWYQQILGQGPKLLIQFQNNGVVDDSQLPKDRFSAERLKGVDSTLKIQPAKLEDSAVYLCASSITGTGETDTQYFGPGTRLTVL.

The V call is TRBV29-1, the J call TRBJ1-2; tentative D call: TRBD1 (5 bases). V lost 6 bases, J lost 6 bases, and 14 bases lay in between. CDR1 is SQVTM, CDR2 ANQGSEA, per germline. This CDR3 region has 12 residues. The CDR3 spells CSVSTEGHGYTF. The CDR3, as DNA: TGCAGCGTCTCGACAGAGGGTCATGGCTACACCTTC.

This clonotype turned up a few times. The rearrangement uses TRBV5-4 and TRBJ2-2; D gene ambiguous. The germline V and J ends were trimmed by 1 base and 4 bases, with 8 bases remaining between them. The germline CDR1 and CDR2 sequences are SGHNT and YYREEE (reference sequence). The CDR3 contains 14 residues. The CDR3 is CASSLRQTTGELFF. The CDR3 DNA is TGTGCCAGCAGCTTGCGCCAGACCACCGGGGAGCTGTTTTTT.

This clonotype has a count of ten or more. The chain is built from TRBV11-2 and TRBJ2-1; D unresolved. V dropped 6 bases and J dropped 7 bases, with 7 bases sitting between them. The CDR3 is 11 amino acids. Looked up from germline, CDR1 is SGHAT and CDR2 is FQNNGV. For the CDR3, the DNA is TGTGCCAGCAGTTTAAGGAATGAGCAGTTCTTC. Translating gives CASSLRNEQFF.

This clonotype occurred a few times. The chain is built from TRBV7-4 and TRBJ2-1, with a possible D match to TRBD1 (5 bases). V was pared by 5 bases and J by 6 bases, with 14 bases between. Germline V gene lookup returns CDR1 SGHVT and CDR2 SQSDAQ. CDR3 length: 14 amino acids. The CDR3 is CASSPHGQGNEQFF. CDR3 bases: TGTGCCAGCAGCCCTCATGGTCAGGGCAATGAGCAGTTCTTC.

The table lists this clonotype with a few counts. In DNA, the CDR3 is TGTGCCAGCAGTGACAGAGGGTCCTACGAGCAGTACTTC. Its protein product is CASSDRGSYEQYF. V is TRBV6-5 and J is TRBJ2-7; TRBD1 or TRBD2 may be the D gene (5 bases each). Germline V gene data show CDR1 as MNHEY and CDR2 as SVGAGI. The CDR3 loop spans 13 amino acids. Trimming shortened V by 5 bases and J by 1 base, and 9 bases separated the two germline ends.

This rearrangement joins TRBV20-1 to TRBJ2-3, with 7 nucleotides matching TRBD2. V was clipped by 2 bases and J by 3 bases; unmatched bases: 8. Germline-derived CDR1 and CDR2 are DFQATT and SNEGSKA (reference sequence). This CDR3 contains 15 residues. CDR3 nucleotides: TGCAGTGCTAGACGTCTTCGCGGGGGAACAGATACGCAGTATTTT. This codes for CSARRLRGGTDTQYF.

The chain employs TRBV2 and TRBJ2-3; the D gene is possibly TRBD2 (5 bases). V was clipped by 3 bases and J by 0 bases, with 10 bases between them. The germline V gene has CDR1 SNHLY and CDR2 FYNNEI. The CDR3 sequence is 15 residues long. CDR3 DNA sequence: TGTGCCAGCAGTGACGAGGGTTCTAGCACAGATACGCAGTATTTT. The encoded protein is CASSDEGSSTDTQYF.

This clonotype was detected a few times. In DNA form, the CDR3 reads TGTGCCAGCAGTTTAAGCTCCGGGGTGTGGGAGCAGTTCTTC. Translating gives CASSLSSGVWEQFF. The chain links TRBV12-3 or TRBV12-4 to TRBJ2-1; possible D gene TRBD2, 5 bases. There are 14 residues in the CDR3. Trimming cost V 2 bases and J 10 bases, with 15 bases left between them.

This sequence joins TRBV7-9 and TRBJ1-5; TRBD1 agrees at 8 bases. The CDR3 runs to 14 residues. Germline V gene data show CDR1 as SEHNR and CDR2 as FQNEAQ (reference sequence). With V trimmed by 5 bases and J by 6 bases, 6 bases remained unmatched. The chain's CDR3 is CASSRGQGFQPQHF. CDR3 coding DNA: TGTGCCAGCAGCCGAGGACAGGGCTTTCAGCCCCAGCATTTT.

This chain connects TRBV11-2 to TRBJ2-3; D might be TRBD2 (6 bases). The CDR3 runs 13 residues. Germline CDR1 SGHAT, CDR2 FQNNGV. Trimming shortened V by 4 bases and J by 5 bases, and 10 bases separated the two germline ends. CDR3 protein: CASSSGVEDTQYF. The CDR3 nucleotides are TGTGCCAGCAGCTCGGGGGTGGAAGATACGCAGTATTTT.

V gene TRBV7-9 combines with J gene TRBJ1-2; D not certain. Germline lookup yields CDR1 SEHNR and CDR2 FQNEAQ (reference sequence). This CDR3 region has 14 residues. V dropped 2 bases and J dropped 4 bases, with 11 bases sitting between them. CDR3 nucleotides: TGTGCCAGCAGCTTACTGGGCAAAGTCTATGGCTACACCTTC. Translation gives CASSLLGKVYGYTF.

A few counts support this clonotype. V and J are TRBV7-2 and TRBJ1-2; D is undetermined. CDR1 is SGHTA, CDR2 FQGNSA, per germline. This CDR3 region has 14 residues. Trimming pared 3 bases from V and 2 bases from J, leaving 10 bases between. CDR3 region: CASSFEGANYGYTF. In DNA, the CDR3 is TGTGCCAGCAGCTTCGAGGGCGCGAACTATGGCTACACCTTC. The complete variable domain, with remaining parts taken from reference TRBV7-2 and TRBJ1-2, reads GAGVSQSPSNKVTEKGKDVELRCDPISGHTALYWYRQSLGQGLEFLIYFQGNSAPDKSGLPSDRFSAERTGGSVSTLTIQRTQQEDSAVYLCASSFEGANYGYTFGSGTRLTVV.

This clonotype was picked up a small number of times. The genes are TRBV12-3 or TRBV12-4 and TRBJ1-1, with a tentative D call TRBD1 (6 bases). Trimming shortened V by 4 bases and J by 3 bases, and 12 bases separated the two germline ends. CDR3 length: 14 residues. The CDR3 reads CASSYHRVDTEAFF. CDR3 nucleotide sequence: TGTGCCAGCAGTTACCACAGGGTCGACACTGAAGCTTTCTTT.

In its sample, this clonotype was seen a few times. The rearrangement links TRBV7-9 to TRBJ2-7, with a tentative D call TRBD1 (5 bases). This CDR3 is built from 15 residues. Germline V gene lookup returns CDR1 SEHNR and CDR2 FQNEAQ (reference sequence). Trimming shortened V by 5 bases and J by 1 base, and 15 bases separated the two germline ends. CDR3 nucleotide sequence: TGTGCCAGCAGCCACCCACAGGAGACGTCCTACGAGCAGTACTTC. Translation: CASSHPQETSYEQYF.

This clonotype was observed a few times. The CDR3 is CASRDADGDHYGYTF. In nucleotides, the CDR3 is TGTGCCAGTAGAGATGCGGACGGGGACCACTATGGCTACACCTTC. This sequence joins TRBV19 and TRBJ1-2; D is perhaps TRBD1 (5 bases). V was trimmed by 6 bases and J by 3 bases, leaving 17 bases between them. Germline lookup yields CDR1 LNHDA and CDR2 SQIVND (reference sequence). This CDR3 is 15 amino acids long.

This clonotype has just a few counts. The J gene is TRBJ2-3, the V gene TRBV4-1; the D gene is possibly TRBD1 (6 bases). CDR3 length: 16 amino acids. The V end lost 0 bases, the J end lost 4 bases, and 14 bases lay between the germline ends. CDR1 is MGHRA and CDR2 is YSYEKL in the germline V gene. In DNA, the CDR3 is TGCGCCAGCAGCCAAGATCGCGGCAGGGGACCAGATACGCAGTATTTT. Translation: CASSQDRGRGPDTQYF.